The 19 T cell receptor beta chains below were found in one sample sequenced in a study of blood T cell repertoires in COVID-19. The repertoire was sequenced with immunoSEQ multiplex PCR; TCRdb's copy has only in-frame clones and lacks some. The sample holds about 300,000 clones, roughly 87% seen once. Sequenced sample: PBMCs or T cells enriched from blood (not recorded which). These receptors were collected from a woman aged 25 to 39 who had recovered from COVID-19.

This clone appeared a single time. The J gene is TRBJ2-3, the V gene TRBV19; 8 bases align to TRBD1. CDR3 length: 14 residues. Per germline, CDR1 LNHDA and CDR2 SQIVND (reference sequence). V dropped 8 bases and J dropped 4; count of bases not matched to a gene: 8. The CDR3 bases are TGTGCCAGTCAGAAGGACAGGGTCCCAGATACGCAGTATTTT. Encoded protein: CASQKDRVPDTQYF.

Only one count was recorded for this clone. The V call is TRBV5-1, the J call TRBJ2-1; 12 bases line up with TRBD2. CDR3 size: 18 residues. The germline V gene has CDR1 SGHRS and CDR2 YFSETQ. Trimming took 0 bases from V and 6 from J; bases not matched to a gene: 10. CDR3 nucleotide sequence: TGCGCCAGCAGCTTGGGGGGACTAGCGGGCCTGACGGGCAATGAGCAGTTCTTC. Its protein is CASSLGGLAGLTGNEQFF. Together with reference TRBV5-1 and TRBJ2-1, the CDR3 gives the full variable domain: KAGVTQTPRYLIKTRGQQVTLSCSPISGHRSVSWYQQTPGQGLQFLFEYFSETQRNKGNFPGRFSGRQFSNSRSEMNVSTLELGDSALYLCASSLGGLAGLTGNEQFFGPGTRLTVL.

The chain uses TRBV5-5 and TRBJ1-1; 7 nucleotides align to TRBD1. The CDR3 consists of 15 residues. V lost 2 bases, J lost 0 bases, and 4 bases stayed unmatched. Germline assignment: CDR1 SGHKS and CDR2 YYEKEE (reference sequence). The CDR3 loop reads CASSLQGTMNTEAFF. The CDR3 nucleotides read TGTGCCAGCAGCTTACAGGGGACCATGAACACTGAAGCTTTCTTT.

The CDR3 DNA follows: TGCGCCAGCAGCGCTACAGGGAACGAGCAGTACTTC. It translates to CASSATGNEQYF. The genes are TRBV5-1 and TRBJ2-7, with D perhaps TRBD1 (6 bases). V lost 4 bases to trimming and J lost 5 bases, with 10 bases between them. Germline CDR1 and CDR2: SGHRS and YFSETQ. This CDR3 has 12 amino acids. Together with reference TRBV5-1 and TRBJ2-7, the CDR3 gives the full variable domain: KAGVTQTPRYLIKTRGQQVTLSCSPISGHRSVSWYQQTPGQGLQFLFEYFSETQRNKGNFPGRFSGRQFSNSRSEMNVSTLELGDSALYLCASSATGNEQYFGPGTRLTVT.

The chain is built from TRBV30 and TRBJ2-2; D is perhaps TRBD2 (5 bases). The CDR3 runs to 15 residues. Germline V gene sequence: CDR1 GTSNPN, CDR2 SVGIG (reference sequence). Deletions cut 0 bases from V and 7 bases from J, with 15 bases between. CDR3 residues: CAWSVLSGPLGELFF. In DNA form, the CDR3 reads TGTGCCTGGAGTGTACTAAGCGGCCCGCTCGGGGAGCTGTTTTTT.

CDR3 loop: CASTESGIGNTIYF. In nucleotides, the CDR3 is TGTGCCAGCACCGAATCAGGGATCGGAAACACCATATATTTT. The chain couples TRBV6-5 to TRBJ1-3, with a possible D match to TRBD1 (5 bases). The CDR3 is made up of 14 amino acids. V lost 7 bases to trimming and J lost 4 bases, with 14 bases between them. CDR1 MNHEY and CDR2 SVGAGI come from the germline V gene.

The CDR3 sequence: CASSTNAGVAGGRETQYF. The DNA of the CDR3 is TGTGCCAGCAGCACCAACGCTGGAGTAGCGGGGGGGCGAGAGACCCAGTACTTC. The chain links TRBV9 to TRBJ2-5, with 11 bases fitting TRBD2. Germline CDR1 is SGDLS and CDR2 is YYNGEE. Trimming cost V 4 bases and J 4 bases; bases outside gene matches: 15. There are 18 residues in the CDR3.

This rearrangement joins TRBV6-5 to TRBJ1-2; D might be TRBD1 (6 bases). The CDR3 consists of 13 residues. The V end was cut by 6 bases, the J end by 4 bases, with 12 bases between. CDR1 and CDR2 (germline): MNHEY, SVGAGI. CDR3 sequence: CASRPDRSYGYTF. The CDR3 DNA follows: TGTGCCAGCAGGCCAGACAGGTCCTATGGCTACACCTTC.

The gene calls are TRBV27 and TRBJ1-2; the D gene is possibly TRBD1 (6 bases). There are 13 residues in the CDR3. Trimming left V 6 bases short and J 4 bases short, with 12 bases between. Germline V lookup: CDR1 MNHEY, CDR2 SMNVEV (reference sequence). CDR3 loop: CASRPQGLYGYTF. CDR3 bases: TGTGCCAGCAGACCACAGGGCCTCTATGGCTACACCTTC.

V and J are TRBV5-6 and TRBJ1-5; D might be TRBD1 (5 bases). The germline V and J ends were trimmed by 5 bases and 3 bases, with 15 bases remaining between them. The germline V gene has CDR1 SGHDT and CDR2 YYEEEE. The CDR3 loop spans 15 amino acids. The CDR3, as DNA: TGTGCCAGCAGGAAAAGAGGCAGGGACAATCAGCCCCAGCATTTT. Translation: CASRKRGRDNQPQHF. The complete variable domain, with remaining parts taken from reference TRBV5-6 and TRBJ1-5, reads DAGVTQSPTHLIKTRGQQVTLRCSPKSGHDTVSWYQQALGQGPQFIFQYYEEEERQRGNFPDRFSGHQFPNYSSELNVNALLLGDSALYLCASRKRGRDNQPQHFGDGTRLSIL.

As regards this clone: This specimen includes other DNA sequences encoding the same CDR3. The genes are TRBV25-1 and TRBJ1-6; possible D gene TRBD1, 5 bases. Deletions cut 1 base from V and 10 bases from J, with 14 bases between. The germline V gene has CDR1 MGHDK and CDR2 SYGVNS. The CDR3 loop spans 15 amino acids. CDR3 sequence (DNA): TGTGCCAGCAGTGAATTCGGGGGAATTGGGTCACCCCTCCACTTT. Translation gives CASSEFGGIGSPLHF.

The rearrangement uses TRBV5-1 and TRBJ2-2; 8 bases align to TRBD2. Per germline, CDR1 SGHRS and CDR2 YFSETQ. Unmatched junction bases numbered 4, after V lost 6 bases and J lost 0 bases. The CDR3 sequence is 15 residues long. CDR3 DNA sequence: TGCGCCAGCAAGGCGGGGGGAACGAACACCGGGGAGCTGTTTTTT. Its translation: CASKAGGTNTGELFF. The full variable domain, in which reference TRBV5-1 and TRBJ2-2 provide the parts outside the CDR3, is KAGVTQTPRYLIKTRGQQVTLSCSPISGHRSVSWYQQTPGQGLQFLFEYFSETQRNKGNFPGRFSGRQFSNSRSEMNVSTLELGDSALYLCASKAGGTNTGELFFGEGSRLTVL.

The chain recombines TRBV27 with TRBJ1-2, with a tentative D call TRBD1 (6 bases). Trimming left V 6 bases short and J 0 bases short, with 17 bases between. CDR1 and CDR2 (germline): MNHEY, SMNVEV (reference sequence). The CDR3 is made up of 16 amino acids. DNA of the CDR3: TGTGCCAGCAGCCCCTGGAGGGGGGGGGCTAACTATGGCTACACCTTC. Encoded protein: CASSPWRGGANYGYTF.

J is TRBJ2-3 and V is TRBV5-1; D uncertain. This CDR3 has 14 amino acids. V was shortened by 4 bases and J by 0 bases, with 9 bases between the two germline ends. Germline V gives CDR1 SGHRS, CDR2 YFSETQ. The CDR3 spells CASSHPESTDTQYF. The DNA of the CDR3 is TGCGCCAGCAGCCACCCGGAGAGCACAGATACGCAGTATTTT.

V usage is TRBV6-4 and J usage is TRBJ1-3, with a tentative D call TRBD1 (6 bases). Germline V gene sequence: CDR1 MRHNA, CDR2 SNTAGT. The CDR3 runs to 15 residues. Trimming took 5 bases from V and 3 from J, leaving 14 bases between them. This CDR3 reads CASSPRGAGGNTIYF. CDR3 sequence (DNA): TGTGCCAGCAGTCCACGGGGGGCAGGTGGAAACACCATATATTTT.

This sequence joins TRBV30 and TRBJ1-1; TRBD1 aligns across 8 bases. CDR3 length: 13 residues. Trimming removed 0 bases from V and 6 bases from J; junction bases left unmatched: 3. Germline V gene sequence: CDR1 GTSNPN, CDR2 SVGIG (reference sequence). CDR3 loop: CAWSVQGASEAFF. In nucleotides, the CDR3 is TGTGCCTGGAGTGTCCAGGGGGCATCTGAAGCTTTCTTT. Variable domain in full (rest from reference TRBV30 and TRBJ1-1): SQTIHQWPATLVQPVGSPLSLECTVEGTSNPNLYWYRQAAGRGLQLLFYSVGIGQISSEVPQNLSASRPQDRQFILSSKKLLLSDSGFYLCAWSVQGASEAFFGQGTRLTVV.

The genes are TRBV7-2 and TRBJ2-7; tentatively, D is TRBD1 (6 bases). CDR1 is SGHTA, CDR2 FQGNSA, per germline. V lost 0 bases and J 5 bases, leaving 11 bases between the germline ends. This CDR3 region has 14 residues. The CDR3 region is CASSLAPNRDEQYF. DNA of the CDR3: TGTGCCAGCAGCTTAGCGCCAAACAGGGACGAGCAGTACTTC.

This chain joins TRBV7-9 and TRBJ2-3, with 8 nucleotides matching TRBD1. CDR3 length equals 15 residues. V dropped 4 bases and J dropped 3; count of bases not matched to a gene: 6. CDR1 is SEHNR, CDR2 FQNEAQ, per germline (reference sequence). The CDR3 protein is CASSSDREMTDTQYF. In DNA, the CDR3 is TGTGCCAGCAGCTCGGACAGGGAAATGACAGATACGCAGTATTTT.

This chain joins TRBV6-5 and TRBJ1-2; D uncertain. Germline CDR1 MNHEY, CDR2 SVGAGI. The CDR3 is 13 residues long. The ends were cut back, 4 bases at V and 2 bases at J, with 8 bases in the middle. The CDR3 here is CASSSVLNYGYTF. The CDR3 bases are TGTGCCAGCAGTTCTGTTTTAAACTATGGCTACACCTTC.